The rows below give T cell receptor beta chains drawn from one sample of a study of shared clonotypes between healthy human individuals. The data were produced by immunoSEQ multiplex PCR, yet TCRdb's version contains in-frame clones alone and is incomplete. The sample lists fewer than 3 million clones; 85% to 95% were seen once. The sample was naive CD4+ T cells from PBMCs. Every receptor here comes from a man younger than 35 in good health. Some clones in this sample may be carry-over from other donors' samples. Both conserved end residues are part of each CDR3. The D gene is left open where the match is weak. Size tells how often a clone was seen (once, few, many) or the class of an expanded clone, and some rows leave it out.

-	-	TRBV4-3	TRBJ2-7	CASSQEAGGRRDRGDYEQYF	TGCGCCAGCAGCCAAGAGGCCGGGGGGCGGAGAGACAGGGGCGACTACGAGCAGTACTTC
-	-	TRBV7-8	TRBJ1-5	CASSPQLVVSNQPQHF	TGTGCCAGCAGCCCCCAACTCGTGGTTAGCAATCAGCCCCAGCATTTT
-	-	TRBV5-1	TRBJ2-6	CASSLTISGANVLTF	TGCGCCAGCAGTTTGACTATCTCTGGGGCCAACGTCCTGACTTTC
-	-	TRBV28	TRBJ1-2	CASSWTDGLGYTF	TGTGCCAGCAGTTGGACAGACGGCCTGGGCTACACCTTC
-	-	TRBV30	TRBJ2-5	CAWSVTGSVAQYF	TGTGCCTGGAGTGTAACAGGGTCCGTGGCCCAGTACTTC
-	TRBD2	TRBV19	TRBJ2-1	CASRPRLAEASNEQFF	TGTGCCAGTAGGCCTCGACTAGCGGAAGCTTCCAATGAGCAGTTCTTC
-	-	TRBV7-9	TRBJ2-2	CASSNQGLKVTGELFF	TGTGCCAGCAGCAATCAGGGGCTGAAGGTGACCGGGGAGCTGTTTTTT
-	TRBD1	TRBV5-1	TRBJ1-4	CASSLAATGAAEKLFF	TGCGCCAGCAGCTTGGCCGCGACAGGGGCGGCTGAAAAACTGTTTTTT
-	-	TRBV5-6	TRBJ1-1	CASSTEGSAFF	TGTGCCAGCAGCACCGAGGGTTCAGCTTTCTTT
-	-	TRBV9	TRBJ1-1	CASSVATGTEAFF	TGTGCCAGCAGCGTAGCTACAGGCACCGAAGCTTTCTTT
-	-	TRBV10-3	TRBJ1-5	CAISEGGGWSNQPQHF	TGTGCCATCTCCGAAGGGGGAGGATGGAGCAATCAGCCCCAGCATTTT
-	-	TRBV9	TRBJ2-3	CASSAHPRDTQYF	TGTGCCAGCAGCGCACACCCTAGGGATACGCAGTATTTT
-	TRBD2	TRBV6-1	TRBJ2-2	CASSLLGGSPGELFF	TGTGCCAGCAGCCTTTTGGGCGGGAGCCCCGGGGAGCTGTTTTTT
-	-	TRBV5-4	TRBJ2-2	CASSRGVNTGELFF	TGTGCCAGCAGCCGTGGGGTAAACACCGGGGAGCTGTTTTTT
-	TRBD1	TRBV7-2	TRBJ1-3	CASSQRLAGQGNTIYF	TGTGCCAGCAGCCAAAGGCTAGCGGGACAGGGGAACACCATATATTTT
-	-	TRBV6-5	TRBJ1-5	CASSRPKQPQHF	TGTGCCAGCAGTCGCCCTAAACAGCCCCAGCATTTT
-	-	TRBV7-8	TRBJ2-1	CASLGPRGRGHNEQFF	TGTGCCAGCTTGGGTCCAAGGGGCCGCGGGCACAATGAGCAGTTCTTC
-	TRBD1	TRBV5-1	TRBJ1-6	CASSVGQSDNSPLHF	TGCGCCAGCAGCGTGGGACAGTCAGATAATTCACCCCTCCACTTT
once	-	TRBV27	TRBJ1-4	CASSLFVPGMSEKLFF	TGTGCCAGCAGTTTATTTGTTCCGGGGATGAGTGAAAAACTGTTTTTT
-	-	TRBV5-6	TRBJ2-5	CASSRIGPQETQYF	TGTGCCAGCAGCCGCATTGGACCTCAAGAGACCCAGTACTTC
-	-	TRBV29-1	TRBJ2-3	CVEGSDGDTQYF	TGCGTGGAGGGCTCGGACGGGGATACGCAGTATTTT
-	-	TRBV2	TRBJ2-6	CASSRQAHSGANVLTF	TGTGCCAGCAGCCGACAGGCCCACTCTGGGGCCAACGTCCTGACTTTC
-	-	TRBV5-1	TRBJ2-1	CASSLRDQQFF	TGCGCCAGCAGCTTAAGGGACCAGCAGTTCTTC
-	TRBD1	TRBV7-2	TRBJ1-2	CASSSGQGSNYGYTF	TGTGCCAGCAGCTCAGGACAGGGGAGTAACTATGGCTACACCTTC
-	-	TRBV5-6	TRBJ2-3	CASSLGWTSTDTQYF	TGTGCCAGCAGCTTGGGTTGGACTAGCACAGATACGCAGTATTTT
-	TRBD1	TRBV4-1	TRBJ1-4	CASSQDEWGTEDEKLFF	TGCGCCAGCAGCCAAGATGAATGGGGGACAGAGGATGAAAAACTGTTTTTT
-	-	TRBV11-2	TRBJ2-3	CASSLVTDTQYF	TGTGCCAGCAGCTTAGTGACAGATACGCAGTATTTT
-	TRBD1	TRBV2	TRBJ1-5	CASSARTGGNQPQHF	TGTGCCAGCAGTGCTCGGACAGGGGGCAATCAGCCCCAGCATTTT
-	-	TRBV28	TRBJ1-2	CASSENYGYTF	TGTGCCAGCAGTGAAAACTATGGCTACACCTTC
-	TRBD1	TRBV18	TRBJ2-3	CASSPNRGYTDTQYF	TGTGCCAGCTCCCCCAACAGGGGCTACACAGATACGCAGTATTTT
-	-	TRBV7-2	TRBJ1-5	CASSLGRLGARTQPQHF	TGTGCCAGCAGCTTAGGGCGTCTGGGGGCGCGAACTCAGCCCCAGCATTTT
once	-	TRBV16	TRBJ2-7	CASSQTSVGEQYF	TGTGCCAGCAGCCAGACGTCTGTCGGTGAGCAGTACTTC
-	TRBD2	TRBV4-2	TRBJ2-7	CASSQEGAAGGFSYEQYF	TGTGCCAGCAGCCAAGAAGGGGCAGCGGGGGGGTTCTCCTACGAGCAGTACTTC
once	-	TRBV27	TRBJ2-7	CASNPPSTLIDGSSSYEQYF	TGTGCCAGCAACCCCCCATCAACCCTTATAGACGGCTCCTCATCCTACGAGCAGTACTTC
-	TRBD2	TRBV5-1	TRBJ2-5	CASSPKLLAVQETQYF	TGCGCCAGCAGCCCCAAACTACTAGCGGTCCAAGAGACCCAGTACTTC
-	-	TRBV5-1	TRBJ2-7	CASSLEGRSYEQYF	TGCGCCAGCAGCTTAGAGGGAAGGTCCTACGAGCAGTACTTC
-	TRBD2	TRBV9	TRBJ2-3	CASSVQRGDRTDTQYF	TGTGCCAGCAGCGTCCAGCGGGGAGATCGCACAGATACGCAGTATTTT
-	-	TRBV6-6	TRBJ2-1	CASSYLAVWQGAEQFF	TGTGCCAGCAGTTACCTTGCTGTTTGGCAGGGTGCTGAGCAGTTCTTC
few	-	TRBV10-1	TRBJ1-3	CASRDPRGNTIYF	TGCGCCAGCAGGGACCCACGTGGAAACACCATATATTTT
-	TRBD2	TRBV9	TRBJ2-2	CASSVLGLAGGPAAGELFF	TGTGCCAGCAGCGTACTAGGACTAGCGGGAGGGCCGGCGGCCGGGGAGCTGTTTTTT
once	TRBD1	TRBV18	TRBJ1-1	CASSPQGATVGTEAFF	TGTGCCAGCTCACCCCAGGGGGCGACGGTAGGAACTGAAGCTTTCTTT
once	TRBD2	TRBV2	TRBJ2-2	CASELAGESTGELFF	TGTGCCAGCGAACTAGCGGGAGAGAGCACCGGGGAGCTGTTTTTT
-	-	TRBV18	TRBJ1-1	CASSPPGGYTEAFF	TGTGCCAGCTCACCACCGGGGGGATACACTGAAGCTTTCTTT
once	-	TRBV5-1	TRBJ1-2	CASSPGQGGYTF	TGCGCCAGCAGCCCCGGACAAGGTGGCTACACCTTC
-	-	TRBV6-5	TRBJ1-2	CASSYNRRGGDGYTF	TGTGCCAGCAGTTATAATCGTCGGGGTGGGGATGGCTACACCTTC
-	TRBD2	TRBV28	TRBJ2-7	CASRGLGTTTYEQYF	TGTGCCAGCAGGGGACTGGGGACTACTACCTACGAGCAGTACTTC
-	-	TRBV6-1	TRBJ2-3	CASSADTQYF	TGTGCCAGCAGTGCAGATACGCAGTATTTT
-	-	TRBV5-1	TRBJ2-7	CASSSGTPRLAYEQYF	TGCGCCAGCAGCTCCGGGACACCCCGTTTAGCCTACGAGCAGTACTTC
-	-	TRBV10-1	TRBJ1-2	CASSEDGHYGYTF	TGCGCCAGCAGTGAGGACGGCCACTATGGCTACACCTTC
once	-	TRBV29-1	TRBJ1-4	CSVVIGGEEKLFF	TGCAGCGTTGTGATTGGGGGTGAGGAAAAACTGTTTTTT
-	-	TRBV4-2	TRBJ1-2	CASSQELGAFYGYTF	TGTGCCAGCAGCCAAGAGCTGGGGGCCTTCTATGGCTACACCTTC
-	-	TRBV7-3	TRBJ2-5	CASSDTREETQYF	TGTGCCAGCAGTGATACTAGGGAAGAGACCCAGTACTTC
-	-	TRBV5-1	TRBJ2-7	CASSSAQAPYEQYF	TGCGCCAGCAGCTCCGCCCAGGCCCCCTACGAGCAGTACTTC